This T cell receptor (beta chain) was documented in a study of shared clonotypes between healthy human individuals. Overall study: Each donor's CD8 memory used one plate, CD8 naive two, each CD4 subset three.

Profiled with immunoSEQ multiplex PCR; TCRdb holds only in-frame clones, not every one. The table lists a few million clones, more than 80% of them singletons. The count of this clone is one. The germline V gene has CDR1 SGHTA and CDR2 FQGNSA. The length of the CDR3 is 15 residues. Trimming at V came to 6 bases and at J to 1 base, leaving 4 bases not matched to a gene. Sequenced sample: naive CD4+ T cells from PBMCs. Stated subset: CD45RA+ positively selected. The V call is TRBV7-2, the J call TRBJ2-3; 10 bases map to TRBD2. The TCR sequence derives from a man between 18 and 35 years old in good health. Some clones in this sample may be carry-over from other donors' samples. The CDR3 DNA is TGTGCCAGCAGGGGAGGGACTAGCGGCACAGATACGCAGTATTTT. As protein: CASRGGTSGTDTQYF. The full variable domain, completed using reference TRBV7-2 and TRBJ2-3, is GAGVSQSPSNKVTEKGKDVELRCDPISGHTALYWYRQSLGQGLEFLIYFQGNSAPDKSGLPSDRFSAERTGGSVSTLTIQRTQQEDSAVYLCASRGGTSGTDTQYFGPGTRLTVL.